A single T cell receptor (beta chain) is shown here with its context. Its antigen has not been determined. No quality values exist for individual bases; no much larger clone is one base distant. The sample's time point label is to be understood as: about 28 days (+/-7) after the second vaccine dose. Because spike-specific TCR depth and breadth did not differ between the two schedules, AZD1222 recipients who got a second dose at roughly 4 weeks were pooled with those who got a second dose at roughly 12 weeks. The vaccinee samples were drawn from two UK trials, COV001 and COV002, one of which was a single-blind randomized controlled phase 2/3 trial testing AZD1222 (ChAdOx1 nCoV-19) in healthy adults. For TCRbeta chain sequencing, PBMC samples were collected from trial participants at day 0 and at day 28 after the second dose. V and J are trimmed by 5 bases and 4 bases, and the gene matches miss 5 bases of the junction. Taken from cysteine to phenylalanine, the CDR3 has 14 residues. Left in the record is the CDR3 DNA by itself, 42 bases read in frame from the first base. CDR1 MDHEN and CDR2 SYDVKM were looked up in the germline V gene.

The CDR3 regions of human TCRbeta chains were analyzed by immunosequencing. In the source study's methods: TCRs in the repertoires were compared against a reference library of SARS-CoV-2-specific TCRs that had been generated with the MIRA antigen-specificity platform. Breadth meant the fraction of unique TCRs that were SARS-CoV-2-associated, whereas depth meant the fraction of total T cells that were SARS-CoV-2-associated. Using the MIRA data, every spike-specific TCR was mapped to the spike region that the TCR reacted to and assigned to either a CD4 or a CD8 class. Log10-transformed breadth and depth values were compared by one-way ANOVA with Sidak's multiple comparisons tests. Entries here come from immuneACCESS through TCRdb and include only in-frame sequences with V and J called. Some clones fail to appear in such tables; in the studies checked, an unresolved V gene covers under half of the shortfall, and the cause of the remainder is unknown. The V and J calls and the clone size are those of that table, but D and trimming were determined from the DNA. The sample has 100,000 to 150,000 clones on record, 65% to 90% of them singletons. The ten biggest clones cover about a quarter of the sample.

The sample belongs to a study of T cell responses to AZD1222 COVID-19 vaccine (dated by TCRdb to about 2021). Background for the entire study: A total of approximately 240 trial participants underwent TCR sequencing, of whom about 200 had received two doses of AZD1222 and 26 had received two doses of the MenACWY control vaccine. Trial participants were enrolled into age subgroups of 18-55, 56-69 and 70-plus years, which contained about 150, 27 and 61 TCR-sequenced participants, respectively. Summary of the overall study and its limitations: Conclusions about previously exposed vaccinees are limited because only five or six AZD1222 recipients were SARS-CoV-2 seropositive at baseline. Because no samples from the day 14 peak response were available, repertoires could be characterized only after the peak T cell response. In the small 56-69-year group, the increase in depth fell short of significance, most likely because of low power. Participants were mostly white British, with more females than males. The authors suggested clonal diversity may have been underestimated. Reportedly, close to half of the unique spike-specific TCRs recognized epitopes lying outside the regions that are mutated in the B.1.351 and B.1.1.7 variants. The whole spike protein was spanned by vaccine-associated CD4 TCRs, and dominant responses were seen in regions 160-218 and 743-854. A significant rise in spike-specific TCR breadth and depth was observed after two AZD1222 doses relative to day 0 and relative to MenACWY recipients.

The chain is made from TRBV28 and TRBJ1-2; 9 bases in the junction line up with TRBD1. This clonotype originated in an adult who received the AZD1222 COVID-19 vaccine. The source was peripheral blood, collected 28 days after the second AZD1222 dose. The DNA sequence reads TGTGCCAGCAGTCCCCGGGACAGGGTCTATGGCTACACCTTC. Translated, this is CASSPRDRVYGYTF.